The T cell receptor beta chain described here comes from a study of control samples from healthy donors and cancer patients. Profiling relied on immunoSEQ multiplex PCR, and the TCRdb table lists in-frame clones only, not all of them. This table has roughly 76,000 clones, about 93% appearing once. The CDR3 loop spans 15 amino acids. Germline CDR1 reads MNHEY; CDR2 reads SVGEGT. With 2 bases clipped from V and 8 bases from J, the junction kept 4 bases outside the gene matches. This TCR derives from a woman aged 40 to 50 in good health. The sample comprised blood. The V and J genes are TRBV6-2 or TRBV6-3 and TRBJ2-1; TRBD2 agrees at 12 bases. CDR3 in amino acids: CASSYLAGGSDEQFF. In nucleotides, the CDR3 is TGTGCCAGCAGTTACCTAGCGGGGGGGTCTGATGAGCAGTTCTTC.